This T cell receptor beta chain was identified in a study of Graves' ophthalmopathy and Graves' hyperthyroidism. Study as a whole: Pretreatment peripheral blood was obtained at initial diagnosis.

This clonotype showed up many times. The germline gives CDR1 SGHVS, CDR2 FQNEAQ. V gave up 0 bases and J gave up 5 bases, with 19 bases separating them. CDR3 size: 17 residues. From RNA, the CDR3 regions of TCR beta chains were amplified and sequenced. An opening RT-PCR round employed HTBI primers and preceded a second-round multiplex PCR. TCRdb redid the calling of the multiplex PCR reads with MiXCR, one entry per CDR3 protein. Of 300,000 to 500,000 distinct CDR3 sequences listed, 15% are singletons. The TCR sequence derives from a woman younger than 35 with stable Graves' hyperthyroidism. The chain recombines TRBV7-8 with TRBJ2-5, with D possibly matching TRBD2 (6 bases). Specimen: peripheral blood. The CDR3 reads CASSLAIAGYPGETQYF. CDR3 nucleotide sequence: TGTGCCAGCAGCTTAGCGATCGCGGGATACCCGGGGGAGACCCAGTACTTC.